These 23 T cell receptor beta chains originate from one sample sequenced in a study of cytomegalovirus exposure and HLA in healthy donors. A multiplex PCR was run with 60 Vbeta primers and 13 Jbeta primers. Clones were sequenced by immunoSEQ multiplex PCR, and TCRdb holds only the in-frame ones, with some missing. The sample has 150,000 or so clones, around 65% seen once. What was sequenced was PBMCs. The receptors originated from a woman under 40 in good health and CMV-seropositive.

The V gene is TRBV27, the J gene TRBJ2-1; 14 bases are a match to TRBD2. The trim removed 5 bases at V and 9 bases at J, leaving 6 bases unmatched. The CDR3 is 15 amino acids. CDR1 is MNHEY and CDR2 is SMNVEV in the germline V gene (reference sequence). CDR3 sequence: CASSTGLAGVLEQFF. DNA for the CDR3: TGTGCCAGCAGTACGGGACTAGCGGGAGTTCTTGAGCAGTTCTTC.

The chain couples TRBV7-9 to TRBJ2-7; D may be TRBD1 (5 bases). CDR3 size: 11 residues. Trimming stripped 7 bases from V and 3 bases from J, with 7 bases between. The germline gives CDR1 SEHNR, CDR2 FQNEAQ (reference sequence). In DNA, the CDR3 is TGTGCCAGCACCAGGGACTACGAGCAGTACTTC. Translation gives CASTRDYEQYF.

The gene calls are TRBV2 and TRBJ1-5; tentative D call: TRBD1 (6 bases). Germline V lookup: CDR1 SNHLY, CDR2 FYNNEI. The CDR3 is 15 amino acids. Trimming left V 6 bases short and J 1 base short, with 13 bases between. The CDR3 nucleotides are TGTGCCAGCAGCCCGGGGGGGGCGAGCAATCAGCCCCAGCATTTT. Translating it yields CASSPGGASNQPQHF.

The chain joins TRBV6-1 to TRBJ2-3, with TRBD1 as a possible D gene (6 bases). The CDR3 length is 15 residues. The germline gives CDR1 MNHNS, CDR2 SASEGT. V was cut by 2 bases and J by 3 bases, with 12 bases left in between. CDR3 region: CASSEQGISTDTQYF. For the CDR3, the DNA is TGTGCCAGCAGTGAACAGGGGATTTCGACAGATACGCAGTATTTT.

The chain carries TRBV6-6 and TRBJ1-4; unclear D gene. Trimming removed 4 bases from V and 5 bases from J, with 5 bases in between. The CDR3 consists of 12 residues. Germline V gives CDR1 MNHNY, CDR2 SVGAGI (reference sequence). In DNA, the CDR3 is TGTGCCAGCAGTTCTCTGAATGAAAAACTGTTTTTT. Residues: CASSSLNEKLFF.

V gene TRBV9 combines with J gene TRBJ1-1; 7 nucleotides agree with TRBD1. The CDR3 sequence is 16 residues long. Germline lookup yields CDR1 SGDLS and CDR2 YYNGEE. Trimming removed 5 bases from V and 3 bases from J; junction bases left unmatched: 13. The CDR3 bases are TGTGCCAGCAGTACAGGGGTAGGTATTGGGTACACTGAAGCTTTCTTT. Its protein is CASSTGVGIGYTEAFF.

This clone came up a few times. The chain is built from TRBV6-1 and TRBJ1-2; D is unclear. Per germline, CDR1 MNHNS and CDR2 SASEGT. The CDR3 totals 12 residues. Trimming shortened V by 0 bases and J by 8 bases, and 7 bases separated the two germline ends. The CDR3 DNA is TGTGCCAGCAGTGAAGCGATCTACGGCTACACCTTC. This gives the protein CASSEAIYGYTF.

This clone was recorded only once. This chain links TRBV6-6 with TRBJ2-5; 9 bases align to TRBD2. Trimming cost V 6 bases and J 2 bases; bases outside gene matches: 7. Germline loops: CDR1 MNHNY, CDR2 SVGAGI (reference sequence). The CDR3 runs to 15 residues. CDR3 bases: TGTGCCAGCAGGGAAAAAACTAGCGGGCAAGAGACCCAGTACTTC. It yields the protein CASREKTSGQETQYF.

The chain links TRBV29-1 to TRBJ1-3; D remains unclear. Germline V CDR1 and CDR2: SQVTM, ANQGSEA. This CDR3 is 14 amino acids long. Trimming shortened V by 7 bases and J by 0 bases, and 13 bases separated the two germline ends. CDR3 protein: CSAARPSSGNTIYF. The CDR3 DNA is TGCAGCGCCGCGAGGCCCAGCTCTGGAAACACCATATATTTT.

This chain links TRBV5-1 with TRBJ1-1; 7 nucleotides align to TRBD1. CDR3 length: 13 amino acids. Trimming at V came to 0 bases and at J to 6 bases, leaving 2 bases not matched to a gene. The germline CDR1 and CDR2 sequences are SGHRS and YFSETQ. The CDR3 is CASSLAGQAEAFF. CDR3 nucleotides: TGCGCCAGCAGCTTGGCCGGACAGGCTGAAGCTTTCTTT.

The V gene is TRBV6-5, the J gene TRBJ2-7; 8 bases agree with TRBD2. The CDR3 loop spans 13 amino acids. Trimming cost V 7 bases and J 7 bases; bases outside gene matches: 9. CDR1 is MNHEY, CDR2 SVGAGI, per germline. Here the CDR3 reads CASTGGRAKEQYF. In nucleotides, the CDR3 is TGTGCCAGCACGGGGGGGCGGGCGAAGGAGCAGTACTTC.

The chain joins TRBV5-8 to TRBJ1-3; no clear D. CDR1 is SGHTS, CDR2 YDEGEE, per germline. The CDR3 has 13 amino acids. The V end was cut by 8 bases, the J end by 1 base, with 10 bases between. The CDR3 reads CASGLASGNTIYF. For the CDR3, the DNA is TGTGCCAGTGGCCTTGCTTCTGGAAACACCATATATTTT.

This clone was observed a few times. Other DNA sequences in this specimen translate into the identical CDR3. The J gene is TRBJ1-2, the V gene TRBV5-4; D is undetermined. CDR1 SGHNT and CDR2 YYREEE come from the germline V gene (reference sequence). The CDR3 runs to 13 residues. Trimming removed 0 bases at V and 4 bases at J, with 7 bases between. In DNA form, the CDR3 reads TGTGCCAGCAGCTTGGGCCAGTTCTATGGCTACACCTTC. Encoded protein: CASSLGQFYGYTF.

This rearrangement joins TRBV7-9 to TRBJ2-5; D gene unclear. The J call is in doubt because the DNA end fits TRBJ2-7 better. Germline lookup yields CDR1 SEHNR and CDR2 FQNEAQ (reference sequence). The CDR3 length is 12 residues. The CDR3 protein is CASSTDSYEQYF. Here the CDR3 DNA reads TGTGCCAGCAGCACCGACTCCTACGAGCAGTACTTC.

This clone occurred a few times. The chain is built from TRBV30 and TRBJ2-1; no clear D gene. Between the trimmed V and J ends, which lost 4 bases and 15 bases, there was a span of 19 bases. CDR1 GTSNPN and CDR2 SVGIG come from the germline V gene (reference sequence). The CDR3 spans 12 residues. The CDR3 protein is CAWNRASGSGFF. In nucleotides, the CDR3 is TGTGCCTGGAACCGAGCGAGTGGGTCGGGGTTCTTC.

The chain recombines TRBV6-1 with TRBJ1-3; D not resolved. The germline V and J ends were trimmed by 8 bases and 0 bases, with 14 bases remaining between them. The CDR3 is made up of 15 amino acids. Per the germline V gene, CDR1 is MNHNS and CDR2 is SASEGT. CDR3 DNA: TGTGCCAGCCGACAATCCCCTTTCTCTGGAAACACCATATATTTT. This translates into CASRQSPFSGNTIYF.

The rearrangement joins TRBV13 to TRBJ2-7, with D possibly being TRBD2 (5 bases). Trimming stripped 5 bases from V and 3 bases from J, with 20 bases between. The CDR3 spans 16 residues. CDR1 and CDR2 from the germline V gene are PRHDT and FYEKMQ (reference sequence). This chain's CDR3 is CASSQSLSEGHYEQYF. DNA of the CDR3: TGTGCCAGCAGCCAGTCCCTTTCTGAGGGCCACTACGAGCAGTACTTC.

This clone showed up just a few times. V gene TRBV2 combines with J gene TRBJ2-7, with D possibly being TRBD2 (5 bases). The V gene's germline CDR1 is SNHLY and CDR2 FYNNEI. This CDR3 has 13 residues. The ends were cut back, 8 bases at V and 3 bases at J, with 14 bases in the middle. CDR3 sequence: CASERTGNYEQYF. CDR3 DNA sequence: TGTGCCAGCGAGAGGACCGGGAACTACGAGCAGTACTTC.

This rearrangement joins TRBV30 to TRBJ1-2, with D unresolved. The CDR3 extends over 11 amino acids. Trimming shortened V by 8 bases and J by 5 bases, and 12 bases separated the two germline ends. The germline V gene encodes CDR1 GTSNPN and CDR2 SVGIG (reference sequence). CDR3 DNA: TGTGCCCAGTTCGAAAAATATGGCTACACCTTC. Its protein is CAQFEKYGYTF.

The sample holds a few counts of this clone. This chain uses TRBV28 with TRBJ2-6, with D possibly TRBD1 on 6 matching bases. The CDR3 runs to 12 residues. Germline-derived CDR1 and CDR2 are MDHEN and SYDVKM. The CDR3 sequence is CGTGNGANVLTF. In DNA form, the CDR3 reads TGTGGAACAGGGAACGGGGCCAACGTCCTGACTTTC.

In its sample, this clone was seen many times. The chain combines TRBV25-1 with TRBJ1-2; no firm D call. The germline CDR1 and CDR2 sequences are MGHDK and SYGVNS. The CDR3 loop spans 12 amino acids. The germline V and J ends were trimmed by 3 bases and 4 bases, with 6 bases remaining between them. CDR3 coding DNA: TGTGCCAGCAGTGATGGGCGCTATGGCTACACCTTC. Amino acids: CASSDGRYGYTF.

The genes are TRBV28 and TRBJ1-5; TRBD1 matches at 9 bases. The CDR3 is 16 residues long. The trim removed 2 bases at V and 0 bases at J, leaving 2 bases unmatched. Germline loops: CDR1 MDHEN, CDR2 SYDVKM. CDR3 amino acids: CASSLTGGYSNQPQHF. In DNA form, the CDR3 reads TGTGCCAGCAGTTTAACAGGGGGCTATAGCAATCAGCCCCAGCATTTT.

This chain uses TRBV6-5 with TRBJ1-5, with 8 bases fitting TRBD1. Germline CDR1 is MNHEY and CDR2 is SVGAGI. CDR3 length: 14 residues. The V segment lost 6 bases and the J segment 0 bases; nucleotides outside the gene matches: 1. Here the CDR3 reads CASRGTGSNQPQHF. The CDR3 DNA reads as TGTGCCAGCAGGGGGACAGGTAGCAATCAGCCCCAGCATTTT.